The next 6 T cell receptor beta chains were all read from a single sample in a study of shared clonotypes between healthy human individuals. Sequenced by immunoSEQ multiplex PCR; TCRdb stores in-frame clones only, minus some. The sample carries about 480,000 clones, about 79% recorded once. Sequencing input: PBMCs. These receptors were obtained from a woman between 40 and 55 years old in good health. Some clones in this sample may be carry-over from other donors' samples.

The rearrangement joins TRBV19 to TRBJ2-1, with a tentative D call TRBD2 (5 bases). Germline CDR1 LNHDA, CDR2 SQIVND (reference sequence). The CDR3 loop spans 13 amino acids. The V gene lost 6 bases and the J gene lost 2 bases, with 8 bases spanning the gap. Here the CDR3 DNA reads TGTGCCAGTAGCCGAGGGACCTACAATGAGCAGTTCTTC. Translating it yields CASSRGTYNEQFF.

The chain links TRBV19 to TRBJ2-7; 13 bases align to TRBD2. V was clipped by 4 bases and J by 5 bases; unmatched bases: 5. Germline V gene lookup returns CDR1 LNHDA and CDR2 SQIVND (reference sequence). The CDR3 has 15 residues. CDR3 sequence (DNA): TGTGCCAGTAGTACACGGACTAGCGGGAGAAACGAGCAGTACTTC. Residues: CASSTRTSGRNEQYF.

The chain combines TRBV5-1 with TRBJ2-5; 7 bases fit TRBD1. Judging by the DNA end, TRBJ2-7 fits better; the J call may be wrong. From germline, CDR1 is SGHRS and CDR2 YFSETQ. The CDR3 runs to 14 residues. The CDR3 loop is CASSQRQGPYEQYF. The CDR3 DNA reads as TGCGCCAGCAGCCAACGACAGGGTCCCTACGAGCAGTACTTC.

The CDR3 region is CASRGGQAGAGELFF. CDR3 DNA sequence: TGTGCCAGCAGGGGGGGACAGGCGGGCGCCGGGGAGCTGTTTTTT. The chain employs TRBV28 and TRBJ2-2; 8 bases are a match to TRBD1. Germline trimming cut 6 bases from V and 6 bases from J; bases unmatched to any gene: 9. The CDR3 totals 15 residues. Germline values: CDR1 MDHEN, CDR2 SYDVKM.

The rearrangement links TRBV29-1 to TRBJ2-7; a weak D match, TRBD1 (5 bases). CDR3 length equals 12 residues. The germline V gene has CDR1 SQVTM and CDR2 ANQGSEA. V was shortened by 4 bases and J by 0 bases, with 7 bases between the two germline ends. This chain's CDR3 is CSVGRVSYEQYF. CDR3 DNA sequence: TGCAGCGTTGGCAGGGTCTCCTACGAGCAGTACTTC.

J is TRBJ1-2 and V is TRBV12-5; 7 nucleotides agree with TRBD1. CDR1 is LGHNT and CDR2 is FRNRAP in the germline V gene. J lost 8 bases, V lost 6 bases, and 6 bases had no gene match. The CDR3 sequence is 12 residues long. The CDR3 spells CASGPYRGGYTF. The CDR3 DNA reads as TGTGCTAGTGGACCATACAGGGGCGGCTACACCTTC.